The next 27 T cell receptor beta chains were all read from a single sample in a study of radiation and T cells in renal cell carcinoma. Noted time point: blood 2 weeks post-SBRT. Treatment of the sample: 15 Gy SBRT to primary tumor, nephrectomy 4 weeks later. Here immunoSEQ multiplex PCR was the method, and the copy in TCRdb shows in-frame clones only, minus some. The data contain roughly 150,000 clones, roughly 86% of them singletons. The sequences come from blood, collected from a patient whose treatment included radiotherapy and nephrectomy. Receptors were obtained from a woman between 50 and 59 years old with renal cell carcinoma.

The chain has TRBV5-1 and TRBJ1-6, with D maybe TRBD1 (6 bases). The V end was cut by 0 bases, the J end by 5 bases, with 9 bases between. CDR1 is SGHRS and CDR2 is YFSETQ in the germline V gene. CDR3 length: 15 amino acids. The CDR3 sequence: CASSLEGGNNSPLHF. CDR3 DNA sequence: TGCGCCAGCAGCTTGGAGGGGGGGAATAATTCACCCCTCCACTTT.

The chain carries TRBV6-5 and TRBJ2-2, with TRBD1 matching over 7 bases. The V segment lost 7 bases and the J segment 0 bases; nucleotides outside the gene matches: 2. Looked up from germline, CDR1 is MNHEY and CDR2 is SVGAGI. The CDR3 consists of 14 residues. The CDR3 reads CASKGTANTGELFF. As DNA, the CDR3 is TGTGCCAGCAAGGGGACAGCGAACACCGGGGAGCTGTTTTTT.

This clone was seen only once. This sequence joins TRBV5-1 and TRBJ2-1, with D hard to call. Trimming stripped 0 bases from V and 2 bases from J, with 12 bases between. The CDR3 is 16 residues long. Per the germline V gene, CDR1 is SGHRS and CDR2 is YFSETQ. The CDR3 DNA sequence: TGCGCCAGCAGCTTGGTTCCCGGGTCGGCCTACAATGAGCAGTTCTTC. Protein product: CASSLVPGSAYNEQFF.

The rearrangement joins TRBV19 to TRBJ1-2, with 9 bases fitting TRBD1. Germline CDR1 and CDR2: LNHDA and SQIVND (reference sequence). There are 20 residues in the CDR3. V gave up 3 bases and J gave up 3 bases; unmatched junction bases: 20. The chain's CDR3 is CASSISKSLRDRVFDYGYTF. For the CDR3, the DNA is TGTGCCAGTAGTATTTCTAAGTCTCTCCGGGACAGGGTTTTTGACTATGGCTACACCTTC.

This clone turned up a few times. The gene calls are TRBV5-8 and TRBJ1-6, with 7 nucleotides matching TRBD1. With 1 base clipped from V and 4 bases from J, the junction kept 2 bases outside the gene matches. Germline CDR1 and CDR2: SGHTS and YDEGEE. This CDR3 has 15 residues. The CDR3 region has the DNA TGTGCCAGCAGCTTGCCGGGACAGTATAATTCACCCCTCCACTTT. This translates into CASSLPGQYNSPLHF.

The rearrangement uses TRBV6-6 and TRBJ2-5; D is ambiguous. This CDR3 region has 13 residues. V dropped 2 bases and J dropped 4 bases, with 8 bases sitting between them. The germline gives CDR1 MNHNY, CDR2 SVGAGI (reference sequence). The CDR3 spells CASSYNVRETQYF. CDR3 in DNA: TGTGCCAGCAGTTACAATGTACGAGAGACCCAGTACTTC.

The rearrangement joins TRBV5-1 to TRBJ1-2, with unresolved D. Germline V CDR1 and CDR2: SGHRS, YFSETQ. This CDR3 comprises 13 residues. V was shortened by 0 bases and J by 4 bases, with 7 bases between the two germline ends. The CDR3 loop reads CASSLDERYGYTF. The DNA of the CDR3 is TGCGCCAGCAGCTTGGATGAGCGCTATGGCTACACCTTC.

This chain links TRBV9 with TRBJ1-4; 9 bases are shared with TRBD1. This CDR3 is built from 20 residues. CDR1 is SGDLS, CDR2 YYNGEE, per germline. The trim removed 4 bases at V and 7 bases at J, leaving 23 bases unmatched. CDR3: CASSSYYGQGYNGVREKLFF. CDR3 coding DNA: TGTGCCAGCAGCTCTTACTATGGACAGGGGTATAATGGAGTGCGTGAAAAACTGTTTTTT. The whole variable domain, remainder taken from reference TRBV9 and TRBJ1-4, is DSGVTQTPKHLITATGQRVTLRCSPRSGDLSVYWYQQSLDQGLQFLIQYYNGEERAKGNILERFSAQQFPDLHSELNLSSLELGDSALYFCASSSYYGQGYNGVREKLFFGSGTQLSVL.

The chain uses TRBV6-6 and TRBJ2-5; the match to TRBD2 covers 13 bases. Germline CDR1 is MNHNY and CDR2 is SVGAGI (reference sequence). J gave up 2 bases and V 6 bases, and 6 bases lay outside the gene matches. CDR3 length: 16 residues. The CDR3 region has the DNA TGTGCCAGCAGCCCCGGGACTAGCGGGGCTCAAGAGACCCAGTACTTC. It translates to CASSPGTSGAQETQYF.

This CDR3 reads CASRSTGQTSTDTQYF. The DNA of the CDR3 is TGTGCCAGCAGATCGACAGGGCAAACTAGCACAGATACGCAGTATTTT. This rearrangement joins TRBV6-6 to TRBJ2-3; the match to TRBD1 covers 7 bases. In germline, CDR1 is MNHNY, CDR2 SVGAGI (reference sequence). Germline trimming cut 6 bases from V and 0 bases from J; bases unmatched to any gene: 9. This CDR3 comprises 16 residues.

This chain uses TRBV29-1 with TRBJ1-1, with 11 bases matching TRBD1. The CDR3 has 13 amino acids. The V segment lost 5 bases and the J segment 4 bases; nucleotides outside the gene matches: 3. Per germline, CDR1 SQVTM and CDR2 ANQGSEA. CDR3 region: CSVRTGGGTEAFF. The DNA of the CDR3 is TGCAGCGTTCGGACAGGGGGCGGCACTGAAGCTTTCTTT. The full variable domain, completed using reference TRBV29-1 and TRBJ1-1, is SAVISQKPSRDICQRGTSLTIQCQVDSQVTMMFWYRQQPGQSLTLIATANQGSEATYESGFVIDKFPISRPNLTFSTLTVSNMSPEDSSIYLCSVRTGGGTEAFFGQGTRLTVV.

The chain uses TRBV2 and TRBJ1-1; no definite D call. The germline V and J ends were trimmed by 7 bases and 1 base, with 16 bases remaining between them. Germline V gives CDR1 SNHLY, CDR2 FYNNEI. The CDR3 is 15 amino acids. This chain's CDR3 is CASKGYLAANTEAFF. The CDR3 coding sequence is TGTGCCAGCAAAGGTTATCTGGCAGCGAACACTGAAGCTTTCTTT.

This sequence joins TRBV7-9 and TRBJ1-5; tentatively, D is TRBD1 (5 bases). The CDR3 loop spans 16 amino acids. Per germline, CDR1 SEHNR and CDR2 FQNEAQ (reference sequence). V shed 1 base and J shed 5 bases, with 15 bases lying between them. CDR3 nucleotide sequence: TGTGCCAGCAGCTTAGGGAGGGGCAGGATTGATCAGCCCCAGCATTTT. It is translated as CASSLGRGRIDQPQHF. Supplemented by reference TRBV7-9 and TRBJ1-5, the full variable domain reads DTGVSQNPRHKITKRGQNVTFRCDPISEHNRLYWYRQTLGQGPEFLTYFQNEAQLEKSRLLSDRFSAERPKGSFSTLEIQRTEQGDSAMYLCASSLGRGRIDQPQHFGDGTRLSIL.

This clone has just a few counts. Within the sample, other DNA sequences also encode this same CDR3. The V call is TRBV2, the J call TRBJ2-7; no clear D gene. From germline, CDR1 is SNHLY and CDR2 FYNNEI. The CDR3 runs 11 residues. With 6 bases removed from V and 0 bases from J, the gap between germline ends came to 3 bases. The CDR3 nucleotides read TGTGCCAGCAGCGCCTCCTACGAGCAGTACTTC. The encoded protein is CASSASYEQYF.

This rearrangement joins TRBV10-3 to TRBJ1-5, with D unresolved. The CDR3 has 15 residues. Per germline, CDR1 ENHRY and CDR2 SYGVKD. The V gene lost 5 bases and the J gene lost 6 bases, with 17 bases spanning the gap. In nucleotides, the CDR3 is TGTGCCATCAGTCCGGATGAACCTCGAGGTCAGCCCCAGCATTTT. Translating it yields CAISPDEPRGQPQHF.

The J gene is TRBJ2-7, the V gene TRBV4-1; TRBD2 matches at 7 bases. Germline V gene lookup returns CDR1 MGHRA and CDR2 YSYEKL. The CDR3 covers 16 residues. V lost 1 base, J lost 2 bases, and 8 bases stayed unmatched. The CDR3 loop reads CASSQGLAALTYEQYF. The CDR3, as DNA: TGCGCCAGCAGCCAAGGGCTAGCGGCTCTTACCTACGAGCAGTACTTC.

This chain uses TRBV5-4 with TRBJ1-2, with D possibly being TRBD1 (5 bases). CDR1 is SGHNT, CDR2 YYREEE, per germline (reference sequence). This CDR3 has 13 residues. The V end lost 2 bases, the J end lost 3 bases, and 8 bases lay between the germline ends. DNA of the CDR3: TGTGCCAGCAGCTTTCGGGGGGACTATGGCTACACCTTC. It codes for CASSFRGDYGYTF.

This clone was seen just once. The chain uses TRBV6-1 and TRBJ1-4, with D tentatively TRBD1 (6 bases). V lost 5 bases to trimming and J lost 4 bases, with 11 bases between them. Germline lookup yields CDR1 MNHNS and CDR2 SASEGT. The CDR3 consists of 14 residues. The CDR3 loop is CASSRQAFNEKLFF. The CDR3 region has the DNA TGTGCCAGCAGTCGACAGGCCTTTAATGAAAAACTGTTTTTT.

The CDR3: CASSVDGGRGLVYEQYF. The DNA for the CDR3 is TGTGCCAGCAGCGTAGATGGGGGACGGGGGCTCGTCTACGAGCAGTACTTC. The J gene is TRBJ2-7, the V gene TRBV9; D is possibly TRBD1 or TRBD2 (6 bases each). Trimming took off 0 bases at V and 3 bases at J, with 19 bases between the two ends. The CDR3 covers 17 residues. Germline CDR1 is SGDLS and CDR2 is YYNGEE. Filled out from reference TRBV9 and TRBJ2-7, the complete variable domain reads DSGVTQTPKHLITATGQRVTLRCSPRSGDLSVYWYQQSLDQGLQFLIQYYNGEERAKGNILERFSAQQFPDLHSELNLSSLELGDSALYFCASSVDGGRGLVYEQYFGPGTRLTVT.

The V gene is TRBV5-4, the J gene TRBJ2-3, with 7 positions matching TRBD2. Germline V lookup: CDR1 SGHNT, CDR2 YYREEE (reference sequence). The CDR3 totals 15 residues. Germline trimming cut 3 bases from V and 4 bases from J; bases unmatched to any gene: 8. CDR3 region: CASSYPSGGADTQYF. As DNA, the CDR3 is TGTGCCAGCAGCTACCCTAGCGGAGGGGCAGATACGCAGTATTTT.

J is TRBJ2-5 and V is TRBV7-8, with 12 bases fitting TRBD2. CDR1 is SGHVS, CDR2 FQNEAQ, per germline. The CDR3 is 18 residues long. The trim removed 5 bases at V and 5 bases at J, leaving 15 bases unmatched. The CDR3 sequence: CASSARGLAGPRGETQYF. CDR3 DNA sequence: TGTGCCAGCAGCGCAAGGGGACTAGCGGGCCCCCGGGGTGAGACCCAGTACTTC.

This clone appeared once. The chain carries TRBV4-1 and TRBJ2-7; D possibly corresponds to TRBD1 (5 bases). This CDR3 contains 14 residues. The V end lost 4 bases, the J end lost 6 bases, and 16 bases lay between the germline ends. Germline V lookup: CDR1 MGHRA, CDR2 YSYEKL. DNA of the CDR3: TGCGCCAGCAGCCCAACGACAGTGTACTTCGAGCAGTACTTC. It encodes CASSPTTVYFEQYF.

The chain recombines TRBV7-3 with TRBJ1-6, with D perhaps matching TRBD1 (5 bases). V shed 3 bases and J shed 7 bases, with 10 bases lying between them. This CDR3 spans 14 amino acids. Germline values: CDR1 SGHTA, CDR2 FQGTGA. The CDR3 loop reads CASSFSGKNSPLHF. The CDR3 bases are TGTGCCAGCAGCTTCTCAGGGAAGAATTCACCCCTCCACTTT.

This chain uses TRBV4-2 with TRBJ2-4, with 12 bases fitting TRBD2. V lost 5 bases, J lost 4 bases, and 18 bases stayed unmatched. This CDR3 is built from 20 residues. Germline V CDR1 and CDR2: LGHNA, YNFKEQ. CDR3 coding DNA: TGTGCCAGCAGCGCCAAACCGACTAGCGGGGGCCCAAGCGAGAAAAACATTCAGTACTTC. Translated: CASSAKPTSGGPSEKNIQYF.

This chain links TRBV7-9 with TRBJ2-2, with D possibly matching TRBD2 (6 bases). The V and J ends lost 0 bases and 6 bases respectively, with 14 bases between them. The CDR3 is made up of 16 amino acids. Germline values: CDR1 SEHNR, CDR2 FQNEAQ (reference sequence). The CDR3 reads CASSLAEGIGAGELFF. The CDR3 region has the DNA TGTGCCAGCAGCTTAGCGGAGGGGATAGGCGCCGGGGAGCTGTTTTTT.

This chain connects TRBV6-1 to TRBJ1-2, with 10 bases aligning to TRBD1. V lost 5 bases and J lost 4; bases outside the gene matches: 7. The CDR3 covers 15 residues. Germline values: CDR1 MNHNS, CDR2 SASEGT. The CDR3, as DNA: TGTGCCAGCAGTCTTTTGGGACAGGGGATCTATGGCTACACCTTC. It yields the protein CASSLLGQGIYGYTF.

The rearrangement joins TRBV10-3 to TRBJ2-2, with 11 positions matching TRBD1. J lost 8 bases, V lost 3 bases, and 11 bases had no gene match. Germline lookup yields CDR1 ENHRY and CDR2 SYGVKD. The CDR3 sequence is 17 residues long. CDR3 residues: CAISDPAGTGGSGELFF. In DNA, the CDR3 is TGTGCCATCAGTGACCCGGCGGGGACAGGGGGTTCGGGGGAGCTGTTTTTT.